This T cell receptor beta chain stems from a study of shared clonotypes between healthy human individuals. The assay was immunoSEQ multiplex PCR, and TCRdb's table has in-frame clones only and misses some. The table lists about 1.5 million clones, 95% to 99% of them singletons, with roughly 0.4% in the top ten. The sample comprised naive CD4+ T cells sorted from blood. Subset of the sample: CD45RA+ positively selected. The receptor's source is a man aged 30-40 years in good health.

CDR3 in DNA: TGTGCCAGCAGTTACCGTACAGGGGGACCCTTGGTAGCTTTCTTT. The encoded protein is CASSYRTGGPLVAFF. The chain combines TRBV6-6 with TRBJ1-1, with 8 bases identical to TRBD1. Germline CDR1 and CDR2: MNHNY and SVGAGI (reference sequence). The CDR3 contains 15 residues. Losses at the gene ends were 2 bases for V and 10 bases for J; bases not matched to a gene: 12.